These 6 T cell receptor beta chains share one sample of origin, sequenced in a study of blood T cell repertoires in COVID-19 (dated by TCRdb to about 2020). To prepare the library, the immunoSEQ multiplex PCR assay was applied. TCRdb holds this immuneACCESS table with in-frame rearrangements only. Some clones are missing; in checked studies, unresolved V genes explain under half, and the rest has no known cause. The sample contains roughly 330,000 clones, roughly 88% of them found a single time. In total, the top ten clones hold about 5% of the sample. The sample comprised PBMCs or T cells enriched from blood (not recorded which). The receptors derive from a man aged 30 to 45 who had recovered from COVID-19.

This chain joins TRBV6-4 and TRBJ1-5; the D is unclear. V was cut by 4 bases and J by 0 bases, with 7 bases left in between. CDR3 length equals 14 residues. Germline V gene sequence: CDR1 MRHNA, CDR2 SNTAGT. CDR3 loop: CASSAGYSNQPQHF. The CDR3 DNA is TGTGCCAGCAGTGCCGGTTATAGCAATCAGCCCCAGCATTTT.

The chain employs TRBV24-1 and TRBJ1-2, with a weak D call TRBD1 (5 bases). CDR3 length: 13 residues. Trimming cost V 4 bases and J 4 bases, with 9 bases left between them. CDR1 and CDR2 (germline): KGHDR, SFDVKD. In DNA, the CDR3 is TGTGCCACCAGTGACCCCGACAGCTATGGCTACACCTTC. Its translation is CATSDPDSYGYTF.

This chain joins TRBV6-6 and TRBJ1-6; D possibly corresponds to TRBD1 (6 bases). Germline CDR1 and CDR2: MNHNY and SVGAGI (reference sequence). This CDR3 comprises 18 residues. Trimming removed 5 bases at V and 0 bases at J, with 17 bases between. The CDR3 sequence: CASSRPDRTSSYNSPLHF. The CDR3 coding sequence is TGTGCCAGCAGTCGACCCGACAGGACGAGCTCCTATAATTCACCCCTCCACTTT.

There are a few counts of this clone. This chain's CDR3 is CASSQETAPDYGYTF. CDR3 bases: TGTGCCAGCAGCCAGGAGACAGCTCCTGACTATGGCTACACCTTC. V usage is TRBV4-2 and J usage is TRBJ1-2, with TRBD1 as a possible D gene (5 bases). The germline V and J ends were trimmed by 3 bases and 3 bases, with 14 bases remaining between them. Germline V gives CDR1 LGHNA, CDR2 YNFKEQ. There are 15 residues in the CDR3.

This chain uses TRBV6-5 with TRBJ2-5, with 8 bases that match TRBD2. The J segment lost 5 bases and the V segment lost 7 bases, leaving 12 bases of the junction unmatched. CDR3 size: 15 residues. Germline V gene lookup returns CDR1 MNHEY and CDR2 SVGAGI. CDR3 in DNA: TGTGCCAGCACCCGAAGCGGGGGCGGGGGGGAGACCCAGTACTTC. Residues: CASTRSGGGGETQYF.

This clone was counted a single time. The chain employs TRBV7-2 and TRBJ2-5; 7 bases are shared with TRBD1. CDR1 is SGHTA, CDR2 FQGNSA, per germline. Trimming took 3 bases from V and 5 from J; bases not matched to a gene: 9. There are 15 residues in the CDR3. The CDR3, as DNA: TGTGCCAGCAGCTTCTACACAGGGGTCGGGGAGACCCAGTACTTC. It translates to CASSFYTGVGETQYF. The whole variable domain, remainder taken from reference TRBV7-2 and TRBJ2-5, is GAGVSQSPSNKVTEKGKDVELRCDPISGHTALYWYRQSLGQGLEFLIYFQGNSAPDKSGLPSDRFSAERTGGSVSTLTIQRTQQEDSAVYLCASSFYTGVGETQYFGPGTRLLVL.